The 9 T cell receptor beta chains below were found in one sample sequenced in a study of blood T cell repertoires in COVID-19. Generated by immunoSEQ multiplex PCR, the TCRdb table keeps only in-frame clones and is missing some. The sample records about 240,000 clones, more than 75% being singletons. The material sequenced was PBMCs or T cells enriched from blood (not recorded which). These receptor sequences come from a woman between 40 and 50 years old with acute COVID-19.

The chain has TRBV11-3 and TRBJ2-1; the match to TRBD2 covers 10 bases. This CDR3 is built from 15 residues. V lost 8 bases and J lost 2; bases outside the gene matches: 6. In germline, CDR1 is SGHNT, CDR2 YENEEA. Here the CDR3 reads CASATGTSAYNEQFF. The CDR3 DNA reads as TGTGCCAGCGCTACCGGGACTAGCGCCTACAATGAGCAGTTCTTC. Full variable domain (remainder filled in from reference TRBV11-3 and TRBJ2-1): EAGVVQSPRYKIIEKKQPVAFWCNPISGHNTLYWYLQNLGQGPELLIRYENEEAVDDSQLPKDRFSAERLKGVDSTLKIQPAELGDSAVYLCASATGTSAYNEQFFGPGTRLTVL.

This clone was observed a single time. Here the CDR3 DNA reads TGTGCCAGCAGCGGGGGGCCGACAGATACGCAGTATTTT. Its protein product is CASSGGPTDTQYF. The rearrangement joins TRBV2 to TRBJ2-3; D possibly corresponds to TRBD2 (7 bases). Trimming took off 6 bases at V and 3 bases at J, with 10 bases between the two ends. Germline CDR1 and CDR2: SNHLY and FYNNEI. CDR3 length equals 13 residues. Together with reference TRBV2 and TRBJ2-3, the CDR3 gives the full variable domain: EPEVTQTPSHQVTQMGQEVILRCVPISNHLYFYWYRQILGQKVEFLVSFYNNEISEKSEIFDDQFSVERPDGSNFTLKIRSTKLEDSAMYFCASSGGPTDTQYFGPGTRLTVL.

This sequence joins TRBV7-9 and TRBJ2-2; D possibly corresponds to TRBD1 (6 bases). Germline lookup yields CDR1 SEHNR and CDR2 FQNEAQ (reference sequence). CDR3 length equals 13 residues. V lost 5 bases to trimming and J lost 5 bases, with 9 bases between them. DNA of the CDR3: TGTGCCAGCAGCGTCACAGGGACCGGGGAGCTGTTTTTT. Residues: CASSVTGTGELFF.

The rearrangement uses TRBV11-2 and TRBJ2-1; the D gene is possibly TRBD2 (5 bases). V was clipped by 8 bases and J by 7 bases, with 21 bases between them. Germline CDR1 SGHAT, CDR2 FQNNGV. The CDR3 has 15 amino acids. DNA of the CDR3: TGTGCCAGCCTTACCAGCGGAGCCTTGGGGAATGAGCAGTTCTTC. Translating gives CASLTSGALGNEQFF.

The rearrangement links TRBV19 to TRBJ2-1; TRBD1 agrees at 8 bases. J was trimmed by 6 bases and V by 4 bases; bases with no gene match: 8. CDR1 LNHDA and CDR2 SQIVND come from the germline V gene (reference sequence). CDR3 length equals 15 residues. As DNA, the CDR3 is TGTGCCAGTAGTACCCGAGACGGACAGGGCAATGAGCAGTTCTTC. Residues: CASSTRDGQGNEQFF.

CDR3 sequence: CASSVDLRGGWINEQFF. The CDR3 nucleotides are TGTGCCAGCAGCGTAGACCTTAGGGGTGGATGGATCAATGAGCAGTTCTTC. The chain carries TRBV9 and TRBJ2-1, with D tentatively TRBD1 (5 bases). Trimming stripped 0 bases from V and 6 bases from J, with 19 bases between. This CDR3 has 17 amino acids. Germline CDR1 SGDLS, CDR2 YYNGEE.

CDR3 sequence reads: CASSIGGSSGANVLTF. CDR3 in DNA: TGTGCCAGTAGTATAGGGGGCAGCTCTGGGGCCAACGTCCTGACTTTC. J is TRBJ2-6 and V is TRBV19; tentative D call: TRBD1 (5 bases). Germline-derived CDR1 and CDR2 are LNHDA and SQIVND (reference sequence). The V end was cut by 1 base, the J end by 0 bases, with 7 bases between. This CDR3 has 16 amino acids.

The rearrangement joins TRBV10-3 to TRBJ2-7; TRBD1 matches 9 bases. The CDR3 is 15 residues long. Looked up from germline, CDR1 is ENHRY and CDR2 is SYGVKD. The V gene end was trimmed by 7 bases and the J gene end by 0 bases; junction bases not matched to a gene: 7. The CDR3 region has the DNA TGTGCCATCATGGACCGGGACAGGGACTCCTACGAGCAGTACTTC. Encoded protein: CAIMDRDRDSYEQYF.

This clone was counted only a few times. CDR3 sequence reads: CASSVPTGNTEAFF. CDR3 in DNA: TGTGCCAGCAGCGTTCCTACAGGGAACACTGAAGCTTTCTTT. This chain uses TRBV9 with TRBJ1-1, with D perhaps TRBD1 (5 bases). Trimming removed 2 bases from V and 1 base from J, with 9 bases in between. Germline V gives CDR1 SGDLS, CDR2 YYNGEE. This CDR3 contains 14 residues.